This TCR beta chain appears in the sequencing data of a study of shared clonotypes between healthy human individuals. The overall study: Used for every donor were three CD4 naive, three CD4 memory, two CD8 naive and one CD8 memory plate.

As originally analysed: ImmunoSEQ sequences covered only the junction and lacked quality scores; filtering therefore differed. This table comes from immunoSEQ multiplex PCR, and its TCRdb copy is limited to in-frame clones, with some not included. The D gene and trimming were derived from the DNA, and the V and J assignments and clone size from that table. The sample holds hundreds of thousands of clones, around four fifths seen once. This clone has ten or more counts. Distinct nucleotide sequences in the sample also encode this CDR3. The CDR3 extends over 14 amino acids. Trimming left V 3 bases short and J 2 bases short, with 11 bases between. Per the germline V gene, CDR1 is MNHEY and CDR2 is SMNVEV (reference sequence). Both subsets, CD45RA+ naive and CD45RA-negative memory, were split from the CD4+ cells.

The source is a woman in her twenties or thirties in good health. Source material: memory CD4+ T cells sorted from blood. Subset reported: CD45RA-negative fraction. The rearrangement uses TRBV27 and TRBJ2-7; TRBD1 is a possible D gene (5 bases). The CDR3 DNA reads TGTGCCAGCAGTTTTTCCCAGGGCCCCTACGAGCAGTACTTC. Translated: CASSFSQGPYEQYF.